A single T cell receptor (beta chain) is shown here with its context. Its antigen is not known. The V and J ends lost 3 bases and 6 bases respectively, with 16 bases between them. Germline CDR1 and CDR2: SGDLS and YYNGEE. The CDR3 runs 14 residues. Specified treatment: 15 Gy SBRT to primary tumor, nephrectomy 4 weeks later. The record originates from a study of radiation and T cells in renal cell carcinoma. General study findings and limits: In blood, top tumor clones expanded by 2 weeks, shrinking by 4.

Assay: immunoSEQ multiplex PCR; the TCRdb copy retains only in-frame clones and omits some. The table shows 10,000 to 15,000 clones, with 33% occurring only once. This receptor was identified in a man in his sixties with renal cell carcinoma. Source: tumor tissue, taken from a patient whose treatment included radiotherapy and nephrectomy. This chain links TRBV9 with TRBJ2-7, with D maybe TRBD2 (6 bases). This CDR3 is CASSGELGGGEQYF. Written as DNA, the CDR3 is TGTGCCAGCAGCGGGGAGCTGGGGGGTGGCGAGCAGTACTTC. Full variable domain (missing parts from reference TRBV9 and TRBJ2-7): DSGVTQTPKHLITATGQRVTLRCSPRSGDLSVYWYQQSLDQGLQFLIQYYNGEERAKGNILERFSAQQFPDLHSELNLSSLELGDSALYFCASSGELGGGEQYFGPGTRLTVT.